This T cell receptor (beta chain) is drawn from a study of blood T cells in healthy people across ages (dated by TCRdb to the mid-2010s). About the study as a whole: Template switching captured roughly one uniquely barcoded TCR beta cDNA molecule per two T cells in model experiments. Using deep sequencing normalized with unique cDNA molecular identifiers, the study measured how TCR beta repertoire diversity changes with age. Donors were grouped into four age groups: young (average approximately 15 years), middle-aged (over 35), aged (approximately 67) and long-lived (about 82). The study analyzed two additional independent replicas of 1 million unique cDNA reads from the same blood draw for two donors, one aged 18 to 30 and one aged 80 or older. To avoid experimental bias, donors of different ages were distributed randomly across sequencing lanes.

The donors were 40 or so Caucasian individuals from Russia, aged about 6 to 95 years, who were systemically healthy. Each donor gave roughly 9.5 milliliters of peripheral blood, collected into EDTA-treated Vacutainer tubes. Ficoll-Paque density-gradient centrifugation was used to isolate PBMCs, with at least 7 million per sample. Total RNA was extracted from PBMCs with Trizol reagent, with at least 5 micrograms obtained per sample. For every donor, flow cytometry on a PBMC aliquot measured the percentage of naive CD45RAhigh/CD27high T cells. As for this clonotype: Its antigen target is currently unknown. No clone much larger than this one lies a single base away; base qualities are absent.

From its cysteine to its phenylalanine, the CDR3 spans 15 amino acids. Only CDR3 DNA is held: 45 bases, read in frame from base 1. V is clipped by 2 bases and J by 2 bases, and the sequence between their germline boundaries is 10 bases long. The germline V gene (reference sequence) yields SEHNR for CDR1 and FQNEAQ for CDR2. General study outcomes and caveats: Bulk unsorted PBMC profiling prevented conclusive comparison of naive and antigen-experienced compartments. The long-lived group showed more naive CD4+ T cells, fewer expanded clones and increased TCR diversity than the aged group, suggesting age selection. The percentage of naive T cells measured by flow cytometry correlated strongly with observed TCR beta diversity. Because donor CMV infection status was unknown, age-related changes in expanded clonotypes were potentially confounded. As age increased, observed TCR beta diversity per million T cells dropped in a roughly linear way, and a significant reduction was already evident by age about 40. Total diversity estimates from one million sequenced T cells were considered lower bounds and underestimates.

The library was produced with 5' RACE. The instrument was an Illumina HiSeq 2500. A second roughly 7 to 11 cycle PCR used a sample-barcoded 5' primer and a J-beta primer mix. A template-switch 5' adaptor carrying 12 random nucleotides introduced a unique molecular identifier onto each TCR beta cDNA molecule. At least 2.5 million CDR3-containing paired-end reads were obtained from each sample. The Mint cDNA synthesis kit, primed by a TRBC-specific oligonucleotide, was used to synthesize first-strand cDNA from all RNA. After uracil-DNA glycosylase treatment, a first 18-cycle PCR used universal primers M1SS and BC2_uni_R on all cDNA. Processing in the source paper ran as follows. Normalization of each sample was performed by random selection of 1 million high-quality reads, each carrying a distinct molecular identifier. Instead of being binned into consensus sequences, reads with shared molecular identifiers were discarded. MiTCR, run with a Q25 quality threshold and the strictest error-elimination algorithm, handled CDR3 identification, clonotype clustering and error correction. Lower-bound total TCR beta diversity was estimated with a nonparametric unseen species model using Euler transformation. TCRdb passed the public sequencing reads through fastp at Q25 and MiXCR, retaining productive beta sequences. Each record represents a unique CDR3 protein, reported with the most common genes and DNA among its rows. It is TCRdb's table, rather than the study itself, that gives the V and J calls and clone size. The sample table records hundreds of thousands of distinct CDR3 sequences; around 52% of these occur just once. In total, the top ten clones hold approximately 13% of the sample.

Sequenced: blood. The receptor comes from a woman of 80 years or more in good health. The chain is assembled from TRBV7-9 and TRBJ2-1; the D gene is not confidently resolved. This receptor carries the CDR3 CASSLFGGAYNEQFF. The DNA is as follows: TGTGCCAGCAGCTTATTCGGCGGTGCCTACAATGAGCAGTTCTTC.